Sequencing of this T cell receptor (beta chain) was carried out in a study of T cell changes during pregnancy in multiple sclerosis. Sequencing was performed with immunoSEQ multiplex PCR; in TCRdb, only in-frame clones are kept and a portion is missing. This table has approximately 130,000 clones, about 95% appearing once. The sequenced sample was peripheral blood, obtained after pregnancy. The receptor was isolated from a female donor with multiple sclerosis, enrolled in a pregnancy study.

In DNA form, the CDR3 reads TGTGCCAGCAGCGCTGCCCCTACCTACGAGCAGTACTTC. Its protein is CASSAAPTYEQYF. The chain carries TRBV9 and TRBJ2-7, with D unclear. The length of the CDR3 is 13 residues. Trimming pared 3 bases from V and 2 bases from J, leaving 9 bases between. Germline CDR1 is SGDLS and CDR2 is YYNGEE.